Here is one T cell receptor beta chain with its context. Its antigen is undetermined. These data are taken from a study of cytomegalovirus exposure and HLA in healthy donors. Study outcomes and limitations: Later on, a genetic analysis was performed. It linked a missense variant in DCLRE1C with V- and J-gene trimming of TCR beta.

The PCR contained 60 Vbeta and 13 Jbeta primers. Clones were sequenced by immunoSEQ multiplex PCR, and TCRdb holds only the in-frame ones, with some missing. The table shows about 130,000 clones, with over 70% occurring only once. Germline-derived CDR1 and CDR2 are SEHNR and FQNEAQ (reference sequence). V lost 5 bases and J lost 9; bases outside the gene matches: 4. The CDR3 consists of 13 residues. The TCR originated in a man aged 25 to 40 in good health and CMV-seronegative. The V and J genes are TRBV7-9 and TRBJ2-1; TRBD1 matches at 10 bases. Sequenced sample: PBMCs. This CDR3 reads CASSAGQGSEQFF. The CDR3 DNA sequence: TGTGCCAGCAGCGCGGGACAGGGGAGTGAGCAGTTCTTC.